These T cell receptor beta chains were read from a single sample in a study of shared clonotypes between healthy human individuals. Here immunoSEQ multiplex PCR was the method, and the copy in TCRdb shows in-frame clones only, minus some. Here the sample spans hundreds of thousands of clones, about 74% being singletons. Sequenced sample: PBMCs. These TCRs come from a woman between 40 and 50 years old in good health. Some clones in this sample may be carry-over from other donors' samples. Each CDR3 is given with its conserved first and last residue. Each record gives: J gene, clone size, D gene, V gene, CDR3 DNA, CDR3 protein. D genes are given only for firm matches. Size tells how often a clone was seen (once, few, many) or the class of an expanded clone, and some rows leave it out.

TRBJ2-4 - - TRBV5-4 TGTGCCAGCAGCTTGGGTGGGGGAAACATTCAGTACTTC CASSLGGGNIQYF
TRBJ2-4 - - TRBV2 TGTGCCAGCAGTGATTCCCGACTAGCCAAAAACATTCAGTACTTC CASSDSRLAKNIQYF
TRBJ2-3 - - TRBV5-4 TGTGCCAGCAGCCGCCGGACGAGCACAGATACGCAGTATTTT CASSRRTSTDTQYF
TRBJ2-2 once - TRBV4-2 TGTGCCAGCAGCCAAGAACAGGGTTCGAACACCGGGGAGCTGTTTTTT CASSQEQGSNTGELFF
TRBJ2-7 - - TRBV7-2 TGTGCCAGCAGCTCCGGAGGGTTCGGCTACGAGCAGTACTTC CASSSGGFGYEQYF
TRBJ1-5 - - TRBV5-6 TGTGCCAGCAGCTTGGGAGGTATTTCTAGCAATCAGCCCCAGCATTTT CASSLGGISSNQPQHF
TRBJ2-1 - - TRBV28 TGTGCCAGCAGTTCGTACACCCCGGAGCAGTTCTTC CASSSYTPEQFF
TRBJ1-2 few - TRBV7-3 TGTGCCAGCAGCACCCCCGGGACACCAGGCTGTACCTTC CASSTPGTPGCTF
TRBJ2-7 - - TRBV15 TGTGCCACCAGCAGAGGACTGGCCTACGAGCAGTACTTC CATSRGLAYEQYF
TRBJ2-1 many TRBD2 TRBV19 TGTGCCAGTAGTATTCTAGCGGGAGAGAATGAGCAGTTCTTC CASSILAGENEQFF
TRBJ2-7 - - TRBV4-2 TGTGCCAGCAGCGTGACAGTCAGCTCCTACGAGCAGTACTTC CASSVTVSSYEQYF
TRBJ2-7 - - TRBV5-1 TGCGCCAGCAGCTTGGAAGGAGGGTTGGGCGAGCAGTACTTC CASSLEGGLGEQYF
TRBJ2-6 - - TRBV9 TGTGCCAGCAGCGTAGATCCAGGGTCTTCCTCTGGGGCCAACGTCCTGACTTTC CASSVDPGSSSGANVLTF
TRBJ2-7 - - TRBV21-1 TGTGCCAGCAGCAAAGTTGTAGCGGCGAGCTCCTACGAGCAGTACTTC CASSKVVAASSYEQYF
TRBJ2-2 few TRBD1 TRBV9 TGTGCCAGCAGCGCGACAGGGGCCACCGGGGAGCTGTTTTTT CASSATGATGELFF
TRBJ2-1 once TRBD1 TRBV28 TGTGCCAGCACCGAAGACAGGGGACGTGAGGAGCAGTTCTTC CASTEDRGREEQFF
TRBJ2-2 - - TRBV5-4 TGTGCCAGCAGCTTCGAGGACCGATCCACCGGGGAGCTGTTTTTT CASSFEDRSTGELFF
TRBJ1-6 - TRBD1 TRBV5-4 TGTGCCAGCAGCTTTGACAGGGGAAATTCACCCCTCCACTTT CASSFDRGNSPLHF
TRBJ2-7 few - TRBV28 TGTGCCAGCAGTTATGGCAGGGGCCCACGTTTTTCGAGGGAGCAGTACTTC CASSYGRGPRFSREQYF
TRBJ2-1 - - TRBV7-2 TGTGCCAGCAGCGTGATAAGCTCCTACAATGAGCAGTTCTTC CASSVISSYNEQFF
TRBJ1-1 - TRBD1 TRBV9 TGTGCCAGCAGCGTAGTTGGGGACAGGGGCACTGAAGCTTTCTTT CASSVVGDRGTEAFF
TRBJ1-1 - TRBD1 TRBV5-4 TGTGCCAGCATGCCGACAGGGAGGAACACTGAAGCTTTCTTT CASMPTGRNTEAFF
TRBJ2-5 - TRBD2 TRBV4-2 TGTGCCAGCAGCCAAGATCTAGCGGGAGAGGCGGAGACCCAGTACTTC CASSQDLAGEAETQYF
TRBJ2-5 - - TRBV28 TGTGCCAGCAGTTATCTGGCTGAAGAGACCCAGTACTTC CASSYLAEETQYF
TRBJ2-1 - TRBD1 TRBV6-5 TGTGCCAGCACACAACAGGGGGCGCTTGGCAATGAGCAGTTCTTC CASTQQGALGNEQFF
TRBJ1-4 once TRBD1 TRBV9 TGTGCCAGCAGCCTCGACAGGGGGGGTGAAAAACTGTTTTTT CASSLDRGGEKLFF
TRBJ1-2 few TRBD1 TRBV9 TGTGCCAGCAGCGTCACAGGGGGGACTAACTATGGCTACACCTTC CASSVTGGTNYGYTF
TRBJ2-1 - - TRBV29-1 TGCAGCGTTGAAGTGCAAAGGGGGGGTGAGCAGTTCTTC CSVEVQRGGEQFF
TRBJ1-5 - - TRBV7-7 TGTGCTAGCAACCGAGCTTGGCGGCCCTATCAGCCCCAGCATTTT CASNRAWRPYQPQHF
TRBJ2-7 many - TRBV29-1 TGCAGCGTCTCCTCGGCAAACCACGAGCAGTACTTC CSVSSANHEQYF
TRBJ2-1 - - TRBV2 TGTGCCAGCAGCCCCGTAGGTGAGCAGTTCTTC CASSPVGEQFF
TRBJ2-1 - - TRBV27 TGTGCCAGCAGTCCGAATCGACGCGGCTCCTACAATGAGCAGTTCTTC CASSPNRRGSYNEQFF
TRBJ1-4 - - TRBV4-3 TGCGCCAGCAGCCAAGAAGGCCTTGTTGAAAAACTGGTTTTT CASSQEGLVEKLVF
TRBJ2-5 - - TRBV11-2 TGTGCCAGCAGCCTCGTGGGGGTGGGAGAGACCCAGTACTTC CASSLVGVGETQYF
TRBJ2-7 - - TRBV6-5 TGTGCCAGCAGTTACTCGATAGACACAAGTCCCTACGAGCAGTACTTC CASSYSIDTSPYEQYF
TRBJ2-1 - TRBD2 TRBV4-2 TGTGCCAGCAGCCAAGGGACTAGCGGGGGCAATGAGCAGTTCTTC CASSQGTSGGNEQFF
TRBJ2-2 many - TRBV27 TGTGCCAGCAGTTTGAGACGGACAATAAACACCGGGGAGCTGTTTTTT CASSLRRTINTGELFF
TRBJ2-3 - - TRBV28 TGTGCCAGCAGTCCCGGGACACAAACTAGCACAGATACGCAGTATTTT CASSPGTQTSTDTQYF
TRBJ1-2 - - TRBV28 TGTGCCAGCAGTTCCCGGCGGCCGCACCTTGGAGGCTACACCTTC CASSSRRPHLGGYTF
TRBJ2-2 - - TRBV18 TGTGCCAGCTCATCAGAGAACACCGGGGAGCTGTTTTTT CASSSENTGELFF
TRBJ2-6 - - TRBV5-1 TGCGCCAGCAGCCGGGACTTCGGCTCTGGGGCCAACGTCCTGACTTTC CASSRDFGSGANVLTF
TRBJ1-4 - - TRBV5-4 TGTGCCAGCAGCTTGGATCCGGGGTTCGATGAAAAACTGTTTTTT CASSLDPGFDEKLFF
TRBJ1-5 few TRBD1 TRBV2 TGTGCCAGCAGTGGGACAGGGCAGGGGCAGCCCCAGCATTTT CASSGTGQGQPQHF
TRBJ2-4 once - TRBV7-3 TGTGCCAGCAGCCCCCACCCAGCCAAAAACATTCAGTACTTC CASSPHPAKNIQYF
TRBJ1-1 - TRBD1 TRBV5-1 TGCGCCAGCAGCTTGGACAGGGGTAACACTGAAGCTTTCTTT CASSLDRGNTEAFF
TRBJ2-1 few - TRBV6-1 TGTGCCAGCAGCCAAGGAAGTTATGGTGAGCAGTTCTTC CASSQGSYGEQFF
TRBJ2-3 - - TRBV18 TGTGCCAGCTCACTCGGGACCATCACAGATACGCAGTATTTT CASSLGTITDTQYF
TRBJ2-3 - - TRBV5-6 TGTGCCAGCAGCTCTGGGGGAGTTACAGATACGCAGTATTTT CASSSGGVTDTQYF
TRBJ2-5 - - TRBV6-6 TGTGCCAGCAGCCCCCGGCGGGATGGGGAGACCCAGTACTTC CASSPRRDGETQYF
TRBJ2-7 - - TRBV29-1 TGCAGCGTTGAGGTGGGAGCCTACGAGCAGTACTTC CSVEVGAYEQYF
TRBJ2-1 once - TRBV5-1 TGCGCCAGCAGCTTGGGGCAGTACAATGAGCAGTTCTTC CASSLGQYNEQFF
TRBJ1-2 few - TRBV28 TGTGCCAGCAGTTGGGACTATGGCTACACCTTC CASSWDYGYTF
TRBJ1-2 - - TRBV28 TGTGCCACCTGGGACGGGACCTATGGCTACACCTTC CATWDGTYGYTF
TRBJ1-2 - - TRBV21-1 TGTGCCAGCAGCAACAAGGGAGGGATAAGCTCGGGGTATGGCTACACCTTC CASSNKGGISSGYGYTF